This is a list of T cell receptor beta chains from one sample in a study of cytomegalovirus exposure and HLA in healthy donors. The repertoire was sequenced with immunoSEQ multiplex PCR; TCRdb's copy has only in-frame clones and lacks some. This table holds 110,000 to 150,000 clones, about 75% found once. The sample taken for sequencing was PBMCs. The receptors stem from a woman in her 30s in good health and CMV-seronegative. The CDR3 runs from the conserved cysteine through the conserved F or W. The D gene is left open where the match is weak. Size is stated for part of the rows, as once, few or many counts, or as a class when the clone is expanded.

v_call	j_call	d_call	clone_size	cdr3_aa	cdr3_nt
TRBV28	TRBJ1-4	TRBD1	once	CASSFGQGAANEKLFF	TGTGCCAGCAGTTTTGGACAGGGGGCTGCTAATGAAAAACTGTTTTTT
TRBV4-1	TRBJ1-2	.	.	CASSQGDGRPNYGYTF	TGCGCCAGCAGCCAAGGTGACGGGAGACCTAACTATGGCTACACCTTC
TRBV28	TRBJ2-1	TRBD2	.	CASSLSFGGSSYNEQFF	TGTGCCAGCAGTTTATCTTTCGGCGGGAGCTCCTACAATGAGCAGTTCTTC
TRBV5-1	TRBJ1-4	TRBD1	.	CASSPGTGGEKLFF	TGCGCCAGCAGCCCAGGGACAGGGGGTGAAAAACTGTTTTTT
TRBV7-3	TRBJ2-1	TRBD2	few	CASSLRGDYGSEQFF	TGTGCCAGCAGCTTAAGGGGGGACTATGGAAGTGAGCAGTTCTTC
TRBV7-7	TRBJ2-5	TRBD2	few	CASSLGGGERETQYF	TGTGCTAGCAGCTTAGGCGGGGGAGAGAGAGAGACCCAGTACTTC
TRBV19	TRBJ2-1	.	.	CASSIDGPNIEQFF	TGTGCCAGTAGTATAGATGGGCCGAACATTGAGCAGTTCTTC
TRBV7-9	TRBJ2-1	TRBD2	.	CSSRQTGTSGSGEQFF	TGTTCCAGCAGACAGACCGGGACTAGCGGGAGTGGTGAGCAGTTCTTC
TRBV7-3	TRBJ1-5	.	few	CASSLKLGRQGQPQHF	TGTGCCAGCAGCTTAAAGCTCGGCAGGCAGGGTCAGCCCCAGCATTTT
TRBV5-1	TRBJ2-3	TRBD2	.	CASSSGVAGLGTDTQYF	TGCGCCAGCAGTTCCGGCGTAGCGGGCCTGGGGACAGATACGCAGTATTTT
TRBV4-2	TRBJ1-2	.	once	CASSQTKREYGYTF	TGTGCCAGCAGCCAAACGAAAAGAGAGTATGGCTACACCTTC
TRBV7-9	TRBJ2-1	TRBD2	.	CSSSLDLAGSDPYNEQFF	TGTTCCAGCAGCTTAGATCTAGCGGGAAGCGATCCTTACAATGAGCAGTTCTTC
TRBV5-1	TRBJ2-2	.	few	CAVQVNTGELFF	TGCGCCGTACAGGTTAACACCGGGGAGCTGTTTTTT
TRBV5-4	TRBJ1-1	.	.	CASRSGTEAFF	TGTGCCAGTAGATCCGGGACAGAAGCTTTCTTT
TRBV6-5	TRBJ1-6	.	.	CASSYQRDSPLHF	TGTGCCAGCAGTTACCAGAGGGATTCACCCCTCCACTTT
TRBV7-9	TRBJ2-3	TRBD1	.	CASSPGQSTDTQYF	TGTGCCAGCAGCCCGGGACAGAGCACAGATACGCAGTATTTT
TRBV10-3	TRBJ2-7	.	.	CATGEGISYEQYF	TGTGCCACCGGAGAGGGTATTTCCTACGAGCAGTACTTC